This entry concerns a single TCR beta chain. Some clones are missing from TCRdb's copy, which holds only in-frame ones; the method was immunoSEQ multiplex PCR. The sample includes 360,000 or so clones, about 88% of them seen just once. This record belongs to a study of blood T cell repertoires in COVID-19. Germline V gene lookup returns CDR1 SGHTA and CDR2 FQGNSA. The CDR3 contains 14 residues. The V end lost 3 bases, the J end lost 6 bases, and 9 bases lay between the germline ends. Study members were between about 18 and 100 years old and lived in over 20 US regions. Assignment of participants to cohorts was predicated upon participant-reported clinical history.

The TCR originated in a woman aged 25 to 39 who had been exposed to COVID-19. Sequences were obtained from PBMCs or T cells enriched from blood (not recorded which). The rearrangement links TRBV7-2 to TRBJ1-6; perhaps TRBD1 as D (6 bases). The chain's CDR3 is CASSFTGSNSPLHF. In DNA form, the CDR3 reads TGTGCCAGCAGCTTTACAGGGAGTAATTCACCCCTCCACTTT. The variable domain in full, with the rest retrieved from reference TRBV7-2 and TRBJ1-6, is GAGVSQSPSNKVTEKGKDVELRCDPISGHTALYWYRQSLGQGLEFLIYFQGNSAPDKSGLPSDRFSAERTGGSVSTLTIQRTQQEDSAVYLCASSFTGSNSPLHFGNGTRLTVT.